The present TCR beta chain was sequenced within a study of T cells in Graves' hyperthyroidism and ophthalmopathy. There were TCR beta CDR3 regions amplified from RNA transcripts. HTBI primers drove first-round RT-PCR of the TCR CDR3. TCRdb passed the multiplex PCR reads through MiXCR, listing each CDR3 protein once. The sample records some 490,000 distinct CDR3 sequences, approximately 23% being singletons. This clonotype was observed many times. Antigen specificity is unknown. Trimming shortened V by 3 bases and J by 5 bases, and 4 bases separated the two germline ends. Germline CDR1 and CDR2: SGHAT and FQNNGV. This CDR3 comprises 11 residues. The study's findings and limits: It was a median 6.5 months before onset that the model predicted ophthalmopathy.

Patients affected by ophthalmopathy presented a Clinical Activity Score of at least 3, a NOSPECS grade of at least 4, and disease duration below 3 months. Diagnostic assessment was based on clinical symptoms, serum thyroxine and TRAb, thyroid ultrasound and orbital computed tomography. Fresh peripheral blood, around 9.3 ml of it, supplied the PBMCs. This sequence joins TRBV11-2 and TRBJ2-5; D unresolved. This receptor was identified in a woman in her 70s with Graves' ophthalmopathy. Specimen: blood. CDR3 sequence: CASSFTETQYF. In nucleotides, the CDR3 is TGTGCCAGCAGCTTTACGGAGACCCAGTACTTC.